These 18 T cell receptor beta chains originate from one sample sequenced in a study of T cells in Graves' hyperthyroidism and ophthalmopathy. Researchers took RNA transcripts and amplified the TCR beta CDR3 regions from them. HTBI primers were the set used in a first-round RT-PCR of the TCR CDR3. TCRdb recomputed calls from the multiplex PCR reads with MiXCR, one row per CDR3 protein. The sample has fewer than 900,000 distinct CDR3 sequences, around a sixth seen once. The specimen sequenced was blood. These receptors were obtained from a woman aged 45-60 years with Graves' hyperthyroidism that later progressed to Graves' ophthalmopathy.

This clonotype appeared many times. For the CDR3, the DNA is TGCGCCAGCAGCCCGGGGGACAGGGCTGGAGAGCAGTACTTC. Translated: CASSPGDRAGEQYF. The chain joins TRBV5-1 to TRBJ2-7; 9 bases fit TRBD1. There are 14 residues in the CDR3. Germline CDR1 is SGHRS and CDR2 is YFSETQ. The junction had 9 bases not matched to a gene; V was cut back by 4 bases and J by 7 bases.

The chain couples TRBV20-1 to TRBJ2-7; D is ambiguous. The V and J ends lost 4 bases and 2 bases respectively, with 6 bases between them. Germline CDR1 reads DFQATT; CDR2 reads SNEGSKA (reference sequence). The CDR3 sequence is 11 residues long. For the CDR3, the DNA is TGCAGTGCTACCACCACCTACGAGCAGTACTTC. Amino acids: CSATTTYEQYF.

This clonotype was observed a few times. The V call is TRBV20-1, the J call TRBJ2-1; a weak D match, TRBD2 (5 bases). Germline loops: CDR1 DFQATT, CDR2 SNEGSKA (reference sequence). Trimming left V 6 bases short and J 5 bases short, with 23 bases between. The CDR3 extends over 16 amino acids. This CDR3 reads CSAPGESGKSHNEQFF. In DNA, the CDR3 is TGCAGTGCCCCCGGGGAATCCGGTAAATCCCACAATGAGCAGTTCTTC.

This clonotype showed up just a few times. The chain recombines TRBV12-3 or TRBV12-4 with TRBJ1-1; tentative D call: TRBD1 (5 bases). The CDR3 covers 14 residues. Trimming removed 3 bases from V and 4 bases from J, with 12 bases in between. CDR3 nucleotide sequence: TGTGCCAGCAGTTTCGGGGGTCGTACCACTGAAGCTTTCTTT. Its protein is CASSFGGRTTEAFF.

This clonotype was picked up a small number of times. V is TRBV19 and J is TRBJ2-1; 12 nucleotides match TRBD2. Germline CDR1 LNHDA, CDR2 SQIVND (reference sequence). Trimming took 3 bases from V and 10 from J; bases not matched to a gene: 7. The CDR3 runs 15 residues. The CDR3 DNA reads TGTGCCAGTAGTATCAAACTAGCGGGGGGAGGGGAGCAGTTCTTC. Protein product: CASSIKLAGGGEQFF.

The chain joins TRBV5-8 to TRBJ2-3; maybe TRBD1 (6 bases). Germline values: CDR1 SGHTS, CDR2 YDEGEE. The CDR3 spans 14 residues. V lost 1 base, J lost 2 bases, and 8 bases lay in between. CDR3 nucleotide sequence: TGTGCCAGCAGCTTGTGGGGGCCCACAGATACGCAGTATTTT. Protein: CASSLWGPTDTQYF.

This clonotype was seen only a few times. The genes are TRBV27 and TRBJ2-1, with TRBD2 as a possible D gene (5 bases). Trimming shortened V by 3 bases and J by 3 bases, and 9 bases separated the two germline ends. The CDR3 has 14 residues. CDR1 and CDR2 (germline): MNHEY, SMNVEV (reference sequence). Here the CDR3 reads CASSFGDYYNEQFF. The CDR3 coding sequence is TGTGCCAGCAGTTTTGGTGACTACTACAATGAGCAGTTCTTC.

This clonotype turned up a few times. This chain connects TRBV20-1 to TRBJ1-5; D not resolved. This CDR3 is built from 14 residues. V was pared by 0 bases and J by 1 base, with 7 bases between. Germline V CDR1 and CDR2: DFQATT, SNEGSKA (reference sequence). The CDR3 spells CSARDRASNQPQHF. Here the CDR3 DNA reads TGCAGTGCTAGAGATCGGGCGAGCAATCAGCCCCAGCATTTT.

This clonotype was seen a handful of times. J is TRBJ1-5 and V is TRBV12-5; D may be TRBD1 (5 bases). The germline V and J ends were trimmed by 6 bases and 2 bases, with 11 bases remaining between them. The V gene's germline CDR1 is LGHNT and CDR2 FRNRAP. The CDR3 is made up of 14 amino acids. CDR3 loop: CASGVLTGNQPQHF. CDR3 nucleotides: TGTGCTAGTGGGGTTTTGACAGGCAATCAGCCCCAGCATTTT.

This clonotype appeared many times. The rearrangement links TRBV20-1 to TRBJ2-1, with 9 bases aligning to TRBD2. The CDR3 spans 14 residues. CDR1 is DFQATT, CDR2 SNEGSKA, per germline (reference sequence). J was trimmed by 8 bases and V by 6 bases; bases with no gene match: 11. DNA for the CDR3: TGCAGTGCGGGGGGGACTAGCTTTGTCTATGAGCAGTTCTTC. Its translation: CSAGGTSFVYEQFF.

This clonotype has a handful of counts. Written as DNA, the CDR3 is TGTGCCAGCAGCTCGGAACTGTACAATGAGCAGTTCTTC. Translated: CASSSELYNEQFF. This chain uses TRBV5-8 with TRBJ2-1; D not certain. V gave up 3 bases and J gave up 4 bases, with 8 bases separating them. Germline V lookup: CDR1 SGHTS, CDR2 YDEGEE. CDR3 length: 13 amino acids.

This clonotype was found a few times. In nucleotides, the CDR3 is TGTGCCACCACGGCCGGGACCGGGAAAAACATTCAGTACTTC. This sequence encodes CATTAGTGKNIQYF. The chain recombines TRBV6-1 with TRBJ2-4; D is possibly TRBD1 or TRBD2 (5 bases each). The CDR3 is 14 residues long. V was clipped by 10 bases and J by 4 bases, with 17 bases between them. Per germline, CDR1 MNHNS and CDR2 SASEGT.

This clonotype was found many times. The J gene is TRBJ2-1, the V gene TRBV30, with TRBD2 identical over 8 bases. With 2 bases clipped from V and 0 bases from J, the junction kept 3 bases outside the gene matches. The CDR3 sequence is 15 residues long. Germline-derived CDR1 and CDR2 are GTSNPN and SVGIG (reference sequence). The DNA for the CDR3 is TGTGCCTGGAGTCCGGGGGGGACCTCCTACAATGAGCAGTTCTTC. This sequence encodes CAWSPGGTSYNEQFF.

This rearrangement joins TRBV27 to TRBJ2-3, with 12 bases identical to TRBD2. V lost 5 bases and J lost 5; bases outside the gene matches: 8. Germline V gives CDR1 MNHEY, CDR2 SMNVEV (reference sequence). This CDR3 is 16 amino acids long. The CDR3 reads CASSPLAGGLGDTQYF. CDR3 nucleotide sequence: TGTGCCAGCAGTCCCCTAGCGGGGGGGCTTGGAGATACGCAGTATTTT.

The sample holds many counts of this clonotype. The chain employs TRBV11-2 and TRBJ2-1; D tentatively reads TRBD1 or TRBD2 (6 bases each). V lost 5 bases to trimming and J lost 6 bases, with 11 bases between them. Per germline, CDR1 SGHAT and CDR2 FQNNGV. The CDR3 runs to 13 residues. This chain's CDR3 is CASSPGGGNEQFF. The DNA for the CDR3 is TGTGCCAGCAGCCCCGGGGGCGGCAATGAGCAGTTCTTC.

For this clonotype: A read error may produce the germline difference seen at one junction end. The chain couples TRBV3-1 to TRBJ1-1, with D hard to call. CDR3 size: 13 residues. The germline CDR1 and CDR2 sequences are LGHDT and YNNKEL (reference sequence). This CDR3 reads CANSWRGAPEAFF. CDR3 nucleotides: TGTGCCAACAGCTGGCGGGGAGCCCCCGAAGCTTTCTTT.

This clonotype appeared many times. The chain is built from TRBV5-1 and TRBJ1-2; D perhaps matches TRBD1 (6 bases). V was trimmed by 0 bases and J by 0 bases, leaving 15 bases between them. CDR3 size: 17 residues. Germline CDR1 and CDR2: SGHRS and YFSETQ. The CDR3 nucleotides read TGCGCCAGCAGCTTGGGTTCGACAGGTGTGACTAACTATGGCTACACCTTC. Translated: CASSLGSTGVTNYGYTF.

The rearrangement joins TRBV6-5 to TRBJ1-4, with D maybe TRBD1 (5 bases). The germline V gene encodes CDR1 MNHEY and CDR2 SVGAGI. V was shortened by 5 bases and J by 1 base, with 23 bases between the two germline ends. The CDR3 sequence is 19 residues long. CDR3 region: CASSIPPGVGDGTNEKLFF. The CDR3 DNA sequence: TGTGCCAGCAGTATACCGCCGGGTGTCGGGGACGGAACTAATGAAAAACTGTTTTTT.